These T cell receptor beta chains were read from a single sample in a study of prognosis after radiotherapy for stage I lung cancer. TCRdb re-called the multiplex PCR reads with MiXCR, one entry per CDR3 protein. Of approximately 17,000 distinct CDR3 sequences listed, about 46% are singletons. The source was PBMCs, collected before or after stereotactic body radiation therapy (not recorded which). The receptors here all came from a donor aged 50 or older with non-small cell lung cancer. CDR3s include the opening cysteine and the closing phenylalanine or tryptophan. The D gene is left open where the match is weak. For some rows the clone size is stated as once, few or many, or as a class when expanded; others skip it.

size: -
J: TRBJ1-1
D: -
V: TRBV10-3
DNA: TGTGCCATCACACCCGATCTACCGGGGGAGACTGAAGCTTTCTTT
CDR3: CAITPDLPGETEAFF

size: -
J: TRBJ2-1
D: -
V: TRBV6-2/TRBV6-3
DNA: TGTGCCAGCAGTGAAAAGCAGGTTGGGTCGAATGAGCAGTTCTTC
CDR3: CASSEKQVGSNEQFF

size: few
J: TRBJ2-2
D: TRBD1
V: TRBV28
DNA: TGTGCCAGCAGTTTAAAATGGACAGGCCCCACCGGTGAGCTGTTTTTT
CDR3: CASSLKWTGPTGELFF

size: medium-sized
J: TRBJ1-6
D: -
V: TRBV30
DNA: TGTGCCTGGAGCGGCACTCCTGATTCACCCCTCCACTTT
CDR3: CAWSGTPDSPLHF

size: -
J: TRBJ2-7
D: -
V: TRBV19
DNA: TGTGCCAGTAGTATCAGCAGTAGCCTTGACTACGAGCAGTACTTC
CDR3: CASSISSSLDYEQYF

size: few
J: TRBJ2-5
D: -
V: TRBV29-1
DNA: TGCAGCATAGGGACCCACAATGTAGAGACCCAGTACTTC
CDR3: CSIGTHNVETQYF

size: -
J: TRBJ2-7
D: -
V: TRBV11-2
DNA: TGTGCCAGCAGCTTCTCGGGGGAAGGTTCTTACGAGCAGTACTTC
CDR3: CASSFSGEGSYEQYF

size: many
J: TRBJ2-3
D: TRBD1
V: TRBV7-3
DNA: TGTGCCAGCAGCTCCGGACAGGGGGTAACAGATACGCAGTATTTT
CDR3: CASSSGQGVTDTQYF

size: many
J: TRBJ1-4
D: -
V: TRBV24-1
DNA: TGTGCCACCAGTGACTCCAGTGAAAAACTGTTTTTT
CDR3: CATSDSSEKLFF

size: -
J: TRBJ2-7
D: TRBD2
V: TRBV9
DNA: TGTGCCAGCAGCGCTAGCGGGGGGGCCTCAGGAGAGCAGTACTTC
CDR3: CASSASGGASGEQYF

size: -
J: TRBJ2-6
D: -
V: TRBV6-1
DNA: TGTGCCAGCAGGTGCCTCCGAGGGGTGGCTAGTGGGGCCAACGTCCTGACTTTC
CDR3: CASRCLRGVASGANVLTF

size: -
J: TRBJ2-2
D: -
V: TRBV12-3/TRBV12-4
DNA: TGTGCCAGCAGTCTGGGAGGTACCGGGGAGCTGTTTTTT
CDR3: CASSLGGTGELFF

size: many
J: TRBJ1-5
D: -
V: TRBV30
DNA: TGTGCCTGCTCTACACCTCCGGGAAGCAGCGGGCAGCCCCAGCATTTT
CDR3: CACSTPPGSSGQPQHF

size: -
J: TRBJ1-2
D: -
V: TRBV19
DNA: TGTGCCAGTCCCCAAACCAGGGCCGGCTACACCTTC
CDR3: CASPQTRAGYTF

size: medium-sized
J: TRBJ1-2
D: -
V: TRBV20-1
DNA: TGCAGTGCTAGAGTGGTCCGGGAACAGGGATATTATGGCTACACCTTC
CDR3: CSARVVREQGYYGYTF